These 3 T cell receptor beta chains were sequenced from one sample in a study of neurological immune-mediated disorders. TCRdb redid the calling of the 5' RACE reads with MiXCR, one entry per CDR3 protein. The sample has tens of thousands of distinct CDR3 sequences, approximately 14% seen once. The specimen was CD4+ T cells from blood. The receptors were gathered from a woman aged 55-69 years with HTLV-1-associated myelopathy (HAM/TSP).

This clonotype was seen many times. The J gene is TRBJ1-1, the V gene TRBV4-1, with 7 positions matching TRBD1. Germline CDR1 reads MGHRA; CDR2 reads YSYEKL. CDR3 length equals 16 residues. V lost 1 base, J lost 1 base, and 6 bases stayed unmatched. Here the CDR3 DNA reads TGCGCCAGCAGCCAAGGGTTCAGGGGGAGGAACACTGAAGCTTTCTTT. The encoded protein is CASSQGFRGRNTEAFF.

This clonotype was recorded at least ten times. This chain joins TRBV7-2 and TRBJ2-1; D ambiguous. The V and J ends lost 5 bases and 4 bases respectively, with 21 bases between them. Germline CDR1 and CDR2: SGHTA and FQGNSA. The CDR3 has 17 residues. The CDR3 nucleotides are TGTGCCAGCAGCGACACTACCCCGTTCTTTGTTTACAATGAGCAGTTCTTC. Its translation is CASSDTTPFFVYNEQFF.

The rearrangement links TRBV29-1 to TRBJ1-1, with TRBD1 matching over 10 bases. This CDR3 contains 16 residues. The trim removed 2 bases at V and 4 bases at J, leaving 10 bases unmatched. The germline CDR1 and CDR2 sequences are SQVTM and ANQGSEA. CDR3 loop: CSVERQGAPLCTEAFF. The DNA of the CDR3 is TGCAGCGTTGAAAGACAGGGGGCCCCTTTGTGCACTGAAGCTTTCTTT.